These T cell receptor beta chains were read from a single sample in a study of spatial heterogeneity in lung cancer. TCRdb recomputed calls from the 5' RACE reads with MiXCR, one row per CDR3 protein. In the table there are 20,000 or so distinct CDR3 sequences, 10% of which are singletons. Here the sequenced sample was PBMCs, taken at follow-up. The receptor set was obtained from a female donor with early-stage non-small cell lung cancer. The CDR3 runs from the conserved cysteine through the conserved F or W. The order of the fields is V gene, J gene, CDR3 protein.

V gene: TRBV18
J gene: TRBJ2-3
CDR3 protein: CASSPGLSTDTQYF

V gene: TRBV25-1
J gene: TRBJ1-2
CDR3 protein: CASSDFEGSGYTF

V gene: TRBV6-2/TRBV6-3
J gene: TRBJ2-3
CDR3 protein: CASSYSPGQGARDTQYF

V gene: TRBV11-2
J gene: TRBJ1-1
CDR3 protein: CASSLDPAPNTEAFF

V gene: TRBV6-2/TRBV6-3
J gene: TRBJ2-3
CDR3 protein: CASKNLAGGPQDTQYF

V gene: TRBV20-1
J gene: TRBJ2-3
CDR3 protein: CSARSRAQQYF

V gene: TRBV7-9
J gene: TRBJ2-7
CDR3 protein: CASSLADTYKQYF

V gene: TRBV6-5
J gene: TRBJ1-2
CDR3 protein: CASSAGRLYGYTF

V gene: TRBV5-1
J gene: TRBJ2-7
CDR3 protein: CASSLDVYEQYF

V gene: TRBV5-6
J gene: TRBJ2-2
CDR3 protein: CASSSGLAGVPGELFF

V gene: TRBV28
J gene: TRBJ2-6
CDR3 protein: CASRSEDPGSNVLTF

V gene: TRBV28
J gene: TRBJ2-7
CDR3 protein: CASSSSGREQYF

V gene: TRBV24-1
J gene: TRBJ2-7
CDR3 protein: CATSDLREQYF

V gene: TRBV7-2
J gene: TRBJ2-7
CDR3 protein: CASSRTSVIRSGEQYF

V gene: TRBV6-5
J gene: TRBJ2-5
CDR3 protein: CASIANSYPGQTKETQYF

V gene: TRBV7-2
J gene: TRBJ2-1
CDR3 protein: CASSSTSGVDNEQFF

V gene: TRBV24-1
J gene: TRBJ2-1
CDR3 protein: CATSDLRGDAPNEQFF

V gene: TRBV11-1
J gene: TRBJ2-3
CDR3 protein: CASSFPGAGTQYF

V gene: TRBV24-1
J gene: TRBJ2-1
CDR3 protein: CATSDSGTGIDNEQFF

V gene: TRBV7-9
J gene: TRBJ2-2
CDR3 protein: CASSFDSTGELFF

V gene: TRBV27
J gene: TRBJ1-5
CDR3 protein: CASSQRAQGWNQPQHF

V gene: TRBV20-1
J gene: TRBJ1-5
CDR3 protein: CSARDRVSPNQPQHF

V gene: TRBV7-2
J gene: TRBJ2-3
CDR3 protein: CASSLEGGLGDTQYF